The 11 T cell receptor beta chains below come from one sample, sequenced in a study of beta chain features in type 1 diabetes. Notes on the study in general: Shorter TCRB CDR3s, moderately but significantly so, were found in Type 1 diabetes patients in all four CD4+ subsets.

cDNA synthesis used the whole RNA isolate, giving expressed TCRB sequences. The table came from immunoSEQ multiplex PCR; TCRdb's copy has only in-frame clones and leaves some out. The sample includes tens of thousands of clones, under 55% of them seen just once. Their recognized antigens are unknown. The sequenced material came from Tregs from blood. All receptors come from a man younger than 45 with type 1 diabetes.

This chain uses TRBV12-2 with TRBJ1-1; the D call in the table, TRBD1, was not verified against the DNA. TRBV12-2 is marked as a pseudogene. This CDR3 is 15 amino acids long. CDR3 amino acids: CASRLAQAGGTEAFF. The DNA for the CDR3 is TGTGCAAGTCGCTTAGCGCAGGCAGGTGGCACTGAAGCTTTCTTT.

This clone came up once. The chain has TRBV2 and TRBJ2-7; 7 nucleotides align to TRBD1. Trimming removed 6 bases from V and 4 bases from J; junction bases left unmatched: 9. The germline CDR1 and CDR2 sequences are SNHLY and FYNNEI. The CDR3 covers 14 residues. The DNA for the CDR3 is TGTGCCAGCAGCAAAACGACAGGGCGGTACGAGCAGTACTTC. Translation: CASSKTTGRYEQYF.

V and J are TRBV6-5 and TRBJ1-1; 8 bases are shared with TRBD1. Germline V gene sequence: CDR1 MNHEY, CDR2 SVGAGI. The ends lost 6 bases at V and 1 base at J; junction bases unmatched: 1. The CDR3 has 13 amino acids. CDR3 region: CASSGQGNTEAFF. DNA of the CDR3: TGTGCCAGCAGCGGACAGGGGAACACTGAAGCTTTCTTT.

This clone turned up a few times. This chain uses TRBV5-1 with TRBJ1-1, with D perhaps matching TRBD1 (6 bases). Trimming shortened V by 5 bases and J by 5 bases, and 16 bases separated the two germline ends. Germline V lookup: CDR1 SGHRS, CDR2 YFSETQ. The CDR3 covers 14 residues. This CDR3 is CASSVGQQGTEAFF. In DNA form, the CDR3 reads TGCGCCAGCAGTGTGGGGCAACAGGGAACTGAAGCTTTCTTT.

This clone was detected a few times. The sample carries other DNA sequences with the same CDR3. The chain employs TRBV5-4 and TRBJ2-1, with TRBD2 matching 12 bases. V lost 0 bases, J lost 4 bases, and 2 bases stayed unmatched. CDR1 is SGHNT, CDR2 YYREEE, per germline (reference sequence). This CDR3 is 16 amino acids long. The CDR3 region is CASSLALAGGYNEQFF. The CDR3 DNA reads TGTGCCAGCAGCTTGGCACTAGCGGGGGGATACAATGAGCAGTTCTTC. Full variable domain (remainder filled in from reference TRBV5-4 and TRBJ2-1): ETGVTQSPTHLIKTRGQQVTLRCSSQSGHNTVSWYQQALGQGPQFIFQYYREEENGRGNFPPRFSGLQFPNYSSELNVNALELDDSALYLCASSLALAGGYNEQFFGPGTRLTVL.

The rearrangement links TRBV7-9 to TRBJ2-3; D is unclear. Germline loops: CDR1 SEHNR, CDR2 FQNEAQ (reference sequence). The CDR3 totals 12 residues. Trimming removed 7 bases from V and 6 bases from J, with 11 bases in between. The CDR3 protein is CASTQRYDTQYF. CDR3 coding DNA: TGTGCCAGCACCCAGAGGTACGATACGCAGTATTTT.

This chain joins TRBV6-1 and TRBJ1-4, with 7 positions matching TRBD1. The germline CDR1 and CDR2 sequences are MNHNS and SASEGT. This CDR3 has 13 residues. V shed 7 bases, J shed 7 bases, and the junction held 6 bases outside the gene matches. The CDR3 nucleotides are TGTGCCAGCAAAAGGGGGCAGGGTGAAAAACTGTTTTTT. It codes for CASKRGQGEKLFF.

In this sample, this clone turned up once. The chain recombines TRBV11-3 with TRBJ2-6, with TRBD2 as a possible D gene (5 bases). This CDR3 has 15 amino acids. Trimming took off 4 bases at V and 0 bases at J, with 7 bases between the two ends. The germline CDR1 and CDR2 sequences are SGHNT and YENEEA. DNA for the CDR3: TGTGCCAGCAGCTCCGGGGACTCTGGGGCCAACGTCCTGACTTTC. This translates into CASSSGDSGANVLTF.

The CDR3 loop is CATSLAERATQYF. The CDR3 nucleotides read TGTGCCACATCACTTGCAGAGAGGGCTACGCAGTATTTT. The genes are TRBV15 and TRBJ2-3, with D perhaps TRBD2 (5 bases). Per germline, CDR1 LNHNV and CDR2 YYDKDF (reference sequence). This CDR3 has 13 residues. Trimming shortened V by 9 bases and J by 8 bases, and 18 bases separated the two germline ends.

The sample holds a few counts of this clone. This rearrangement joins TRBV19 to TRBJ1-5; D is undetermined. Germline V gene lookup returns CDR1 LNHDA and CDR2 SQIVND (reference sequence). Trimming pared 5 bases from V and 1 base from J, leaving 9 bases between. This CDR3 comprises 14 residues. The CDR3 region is CASSYRGSNQPQHF. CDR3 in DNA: TGTGCCAGTAGTTACCGCGGGAGCAATCAGCCCCAGCATTTT. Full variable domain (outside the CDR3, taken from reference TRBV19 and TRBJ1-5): DGGITQSPKYLFRKEGQNVTLSCEQNLNHDAMYWYRQDPGQGLRLIYYSQIVNDFQKGDIAEGYSVSREKKESFPLTVTSAQKNPTAFYLCASSYRGSNQPQHFGDGTRLSIL.

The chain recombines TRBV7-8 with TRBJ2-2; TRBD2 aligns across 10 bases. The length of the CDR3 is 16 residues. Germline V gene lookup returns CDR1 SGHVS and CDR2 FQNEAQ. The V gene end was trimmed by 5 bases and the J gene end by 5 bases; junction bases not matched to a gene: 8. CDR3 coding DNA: TGTGCCAGCAGCCCACCTTTAGCGGGAGGTACCGGGGAGCTGTTTTTT. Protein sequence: CASSPPLAGGTGELFF.